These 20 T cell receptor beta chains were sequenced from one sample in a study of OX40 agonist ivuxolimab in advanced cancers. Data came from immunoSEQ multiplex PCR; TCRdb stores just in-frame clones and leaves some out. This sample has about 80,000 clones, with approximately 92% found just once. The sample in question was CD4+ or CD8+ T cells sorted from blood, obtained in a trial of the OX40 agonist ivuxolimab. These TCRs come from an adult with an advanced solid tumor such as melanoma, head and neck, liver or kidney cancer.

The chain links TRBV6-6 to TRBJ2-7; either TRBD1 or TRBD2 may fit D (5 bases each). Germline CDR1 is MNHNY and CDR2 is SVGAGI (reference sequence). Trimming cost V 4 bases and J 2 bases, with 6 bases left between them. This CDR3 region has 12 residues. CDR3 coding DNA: TGTGCCAGCAGTTGGGGACCCTACGAGCAGTACTTC. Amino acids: CASSWGPYEQYF.

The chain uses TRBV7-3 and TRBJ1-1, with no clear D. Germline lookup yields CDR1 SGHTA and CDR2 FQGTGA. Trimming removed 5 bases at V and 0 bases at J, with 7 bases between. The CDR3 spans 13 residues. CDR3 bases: TGTGCCAGCAGCCGGGTCGTGAACACTGAAGCTTTCTTT. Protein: CASSRVVNTEAFF.

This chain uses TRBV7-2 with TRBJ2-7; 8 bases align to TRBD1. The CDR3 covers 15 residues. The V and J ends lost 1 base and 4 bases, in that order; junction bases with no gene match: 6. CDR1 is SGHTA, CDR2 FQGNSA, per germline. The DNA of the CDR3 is TGTGCCAGCAGCTTAGTTTCCAGGGGGCTATACGAGCAGTACTTC. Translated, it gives CASSLVSRGLYEQYF.

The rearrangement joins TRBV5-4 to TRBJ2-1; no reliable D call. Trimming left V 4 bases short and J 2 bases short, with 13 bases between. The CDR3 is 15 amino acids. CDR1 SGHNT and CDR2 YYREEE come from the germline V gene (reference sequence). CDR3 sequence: CASSPRAGAYNEQFF. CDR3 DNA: TGTGCCAGCAGCCCTCGGGCAGGCGCCTACAATGAGCAGTTCTTC.

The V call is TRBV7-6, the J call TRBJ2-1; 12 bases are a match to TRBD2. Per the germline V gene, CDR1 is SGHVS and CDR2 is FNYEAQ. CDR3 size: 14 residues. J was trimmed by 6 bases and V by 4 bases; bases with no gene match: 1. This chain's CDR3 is CASSSSGRGNEQFF. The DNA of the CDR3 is TGTGCCAGCAGCTCTAGCGGGAGGGGCAATGAGCAGTTCTTC.

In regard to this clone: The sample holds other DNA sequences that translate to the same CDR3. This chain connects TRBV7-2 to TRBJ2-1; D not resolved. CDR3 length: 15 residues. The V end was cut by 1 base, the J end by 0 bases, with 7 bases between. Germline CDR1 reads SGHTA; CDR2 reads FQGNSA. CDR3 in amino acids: CASSLGTSSYNEQFF. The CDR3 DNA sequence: TGTGCCAGCAGCTTAGGTACTTCCTCCTACAATGAGCAGTTCTTC.

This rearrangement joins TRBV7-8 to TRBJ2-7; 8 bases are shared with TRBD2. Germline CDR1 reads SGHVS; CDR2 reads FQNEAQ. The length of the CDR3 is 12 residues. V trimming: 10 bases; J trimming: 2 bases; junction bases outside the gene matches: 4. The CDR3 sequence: CATGGGPYEQYF. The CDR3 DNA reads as TGTGCCACCGGGGGGGGACCCTACGAGCAGTACTTC.

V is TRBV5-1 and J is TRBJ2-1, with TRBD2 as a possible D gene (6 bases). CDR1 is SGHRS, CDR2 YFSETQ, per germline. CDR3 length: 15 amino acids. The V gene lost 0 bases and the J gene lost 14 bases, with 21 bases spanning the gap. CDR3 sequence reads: CASSLAGERTTTKFF. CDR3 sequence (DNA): TGCGCCAGCAGCTTGGCGGGAGAGAGGACCACCACTAAGTTCTTC.

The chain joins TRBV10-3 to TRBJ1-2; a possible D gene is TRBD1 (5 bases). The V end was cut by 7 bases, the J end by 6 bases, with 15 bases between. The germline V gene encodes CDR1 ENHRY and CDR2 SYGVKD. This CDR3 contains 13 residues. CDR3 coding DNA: TGTGCCATCAATAGGAGGACGGGGGATGGCTACACCTTC. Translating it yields CAINRRTGDGYTF.

The CDR3 sequence is CASSPSGGGNEQFF. CDR3 sequence (DNA): TGTGCCAGCAGCCCTAGCGGGGGAGGCAATGAGCAGTTCTTC. The gene calls are TRBV7-2 and TRBJ2-1; TRBD2 agrees at 10 bases. CDR1 and CDR2 from the germline V gene are SGHTA and FQGNSA. The CDR3 consists of 14 residues. The ends lost 5 bases at V and 6 bases at J; junction bases unmatched: 4.

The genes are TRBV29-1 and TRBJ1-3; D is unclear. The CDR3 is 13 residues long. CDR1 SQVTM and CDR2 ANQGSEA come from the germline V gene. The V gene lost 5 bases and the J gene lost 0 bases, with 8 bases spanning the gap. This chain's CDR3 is CSVSTISGNTIYF. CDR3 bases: TGCAGCGTTTCGACAATCTCTGGAAACACCATATATTTT. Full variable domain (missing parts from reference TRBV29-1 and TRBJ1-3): SAVISQKPSRDICQRGTSLTIQCQVDSQVTMMFWYRQQPGQSLTLIATANQGSEATYESGFVIDKFPISRPNLTFSTLTVSNMSPEDSSIYLCSVSTISGNTIYFGEGSWLTVV.

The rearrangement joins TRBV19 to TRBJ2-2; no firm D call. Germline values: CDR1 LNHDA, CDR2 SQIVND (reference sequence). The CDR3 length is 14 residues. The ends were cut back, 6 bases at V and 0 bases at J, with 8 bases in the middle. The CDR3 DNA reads TGTGCCAGTAGGCGTTCCGCGAACACCGGGGAGCTGTTTTTT. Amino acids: CASRRSANTGELFF.

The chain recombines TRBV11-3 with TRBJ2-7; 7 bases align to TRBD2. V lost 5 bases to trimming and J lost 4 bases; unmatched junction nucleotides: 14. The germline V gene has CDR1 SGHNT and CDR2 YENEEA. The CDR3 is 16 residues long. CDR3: CASSDLSGTKGYEQYF. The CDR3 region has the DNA TGTGCCAGCAGCGATCTCTCCGGGACTAAAGGATACGAGCAGTACTTC.

The CDR3 nucleotides read TGTGCCAGCAGCCCCGGCTCCTACAATGAGCAGTTCTTC. Translation: CASSPGSYNEQFF. The V gene is TRBV7-3, the J gene TRBJ2-1, with D unclear. V lost 5 bases and J 0 bases, leaving 5 bases between the germline ends. Germline V lookup: CDR1 SGHTA, CDR2 FQGTGA. This CDR3 region has 13 residues.

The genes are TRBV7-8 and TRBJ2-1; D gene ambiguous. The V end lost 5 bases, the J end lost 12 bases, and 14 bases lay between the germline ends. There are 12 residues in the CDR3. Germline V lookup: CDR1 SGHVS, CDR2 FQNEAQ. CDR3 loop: CASSPSVASQFF. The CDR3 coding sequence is TGTGCCAGCAGCCCCTCAGTGGCTTCGCAGTTCTTC.

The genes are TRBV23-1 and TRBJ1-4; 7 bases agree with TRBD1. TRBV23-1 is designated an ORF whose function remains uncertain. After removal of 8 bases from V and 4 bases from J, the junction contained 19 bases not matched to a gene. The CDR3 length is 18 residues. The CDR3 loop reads CASGLGLRGRKGNEKLFF. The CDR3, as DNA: TGCGCCAGCGGCCTAGGCTTGAGGGGGCGAAAGGGTAATGAAAAACTGTTTTTT.

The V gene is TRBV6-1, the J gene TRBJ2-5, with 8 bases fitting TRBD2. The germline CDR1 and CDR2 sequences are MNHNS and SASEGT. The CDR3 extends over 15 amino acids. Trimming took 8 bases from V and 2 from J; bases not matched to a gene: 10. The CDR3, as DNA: TGTGCCAGCCGGGAGGGCGCGGCGGGACAAGAGACCCAGTACTTC. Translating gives CASREGAAGQETQYF.

This CDR3 reads CASRTGLNTEAFF. DNA of the CDR3: TGTGCCAGCAGAACAGGGCTGAACACTGAAGCTTTCTTT. The chain couples TRBV28 to TRBJ1-1, with D possibly matching TRBD1 (6 bases). Germline V gene data show CDR1 as MDHEN and CDR2 as SYDVKM. The ends were cut back, 6 bases at V and 0 bases at J, with 8 bases in the middle. The CDR3 extends over 13 amino acids.

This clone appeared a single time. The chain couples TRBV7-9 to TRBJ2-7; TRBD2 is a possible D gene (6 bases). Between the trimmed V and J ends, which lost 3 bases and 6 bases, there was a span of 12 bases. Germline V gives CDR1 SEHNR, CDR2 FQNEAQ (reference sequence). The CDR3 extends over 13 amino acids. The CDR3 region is CASSFRREGEQYF. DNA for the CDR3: TGTGCCAGCAGCTTCCGGAGGGAAGGCGAGCAGTACTTC.

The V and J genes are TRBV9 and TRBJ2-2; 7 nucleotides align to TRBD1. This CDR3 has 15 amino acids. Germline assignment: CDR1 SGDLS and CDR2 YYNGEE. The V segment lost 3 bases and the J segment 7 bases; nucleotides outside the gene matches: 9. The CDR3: CASSADRVGHGELFF. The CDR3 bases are TGTGCCAGCAGCGCTGACAGGGTAGGTCACGGGGAGCTGTTTTTT. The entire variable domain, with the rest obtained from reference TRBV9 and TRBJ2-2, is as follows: DSGVTQTPKHLITATGQRVTLRCSPRSGDLSVYWYQQSLDQGLQFLIQYYNGEERAKGNILERFSAQQFPDLHSELNLSSLELGDSALYFCASSADRVGHGELFFGEGSRLTVL.